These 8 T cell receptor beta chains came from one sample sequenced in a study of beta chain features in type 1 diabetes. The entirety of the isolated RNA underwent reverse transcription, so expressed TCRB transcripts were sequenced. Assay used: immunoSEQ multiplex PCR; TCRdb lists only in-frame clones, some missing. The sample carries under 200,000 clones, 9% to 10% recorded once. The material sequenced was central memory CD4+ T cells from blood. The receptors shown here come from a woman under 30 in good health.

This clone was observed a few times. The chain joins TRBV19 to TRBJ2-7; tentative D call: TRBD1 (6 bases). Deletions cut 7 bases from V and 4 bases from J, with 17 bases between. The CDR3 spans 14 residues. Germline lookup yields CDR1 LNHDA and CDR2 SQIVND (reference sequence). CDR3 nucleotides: TGTGCCAGTAAAGAAACAGGGCGACGGTACGAGCAGTACTTC. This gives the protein CASKETGRRYEQYF.

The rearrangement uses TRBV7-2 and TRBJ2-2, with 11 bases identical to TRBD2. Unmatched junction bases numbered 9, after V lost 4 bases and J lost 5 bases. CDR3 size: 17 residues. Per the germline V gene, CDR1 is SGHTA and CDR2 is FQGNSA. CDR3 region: CASSYSSGGGRTGELFF. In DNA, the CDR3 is TGTGCCAGCAGCTATAGTAGCGGGGGGGGAAGGACCGGGGAGCTGTTTTTT.

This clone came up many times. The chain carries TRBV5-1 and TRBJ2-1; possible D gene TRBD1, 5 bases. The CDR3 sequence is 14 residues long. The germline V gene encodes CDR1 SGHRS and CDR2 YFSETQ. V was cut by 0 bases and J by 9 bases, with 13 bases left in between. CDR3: CASSLVVERGEQFF. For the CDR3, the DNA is TGCGCCAGCAGCTTGGTAGTGGAAAGGGGTGAGCAGTTCTTC.

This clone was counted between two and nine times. DNA for the CDR3: TGCGCCAGCAGCCCCGGGAACAGGGGGCCCTATGGCTACACCTTC. Translated, it gives CASSPGNRGPYGYTF. V and J are TRBV5-1 and TRBJ1-2; TRBD1 matches 9 bases. CDR1 is SGHRS, CDR2 YFSETQ, per germline. V trimming: 4 bases; J trimming: 4 bases; junction bases outside the gene matches: 8. There are 15 residues in the CDR3.

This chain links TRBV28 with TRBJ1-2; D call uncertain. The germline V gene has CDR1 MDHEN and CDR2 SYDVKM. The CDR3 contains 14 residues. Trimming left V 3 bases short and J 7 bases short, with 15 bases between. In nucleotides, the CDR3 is TGTGCCAGCAGTTTGGCAGGAGGGCCGCTTGGCTACACCTTC. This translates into CASSLAGGPLGYTF.

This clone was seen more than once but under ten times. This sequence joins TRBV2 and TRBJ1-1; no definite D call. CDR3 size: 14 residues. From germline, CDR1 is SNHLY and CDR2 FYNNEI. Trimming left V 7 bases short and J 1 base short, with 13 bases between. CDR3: CASTITTGNTEAFF. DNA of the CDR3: TGTGCCAGCACAATAACGACGGGGAACACTGAAGCTTTCTTT.

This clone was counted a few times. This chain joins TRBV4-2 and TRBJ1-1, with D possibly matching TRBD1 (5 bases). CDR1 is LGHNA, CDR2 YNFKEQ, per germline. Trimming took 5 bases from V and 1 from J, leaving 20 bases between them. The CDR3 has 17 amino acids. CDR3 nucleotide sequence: TGTGCCAGCAGCTTCTGGCTTCGGGGGACGGAGAACACTGAAGCTTTCTTT. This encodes CASSFWLRGTENTEAFF.

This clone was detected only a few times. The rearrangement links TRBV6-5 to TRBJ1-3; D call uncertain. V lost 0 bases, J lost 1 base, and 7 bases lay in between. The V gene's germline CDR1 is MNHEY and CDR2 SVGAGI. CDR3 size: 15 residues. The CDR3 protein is CASSYSVQSGNTIYF. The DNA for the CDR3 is TGTGCCAGCAGTTACTCGGTACAGTCTGGAAACACCATATATTTT.